This T cell receptor (beta chain) was observed in a study of blood T cell repertoires in COVID-19. As for the study in general: Both acute and convalescent COVID-19 samples were obtained from the United States, Italy and Spain. Sample material is recorded as cDNA or gDNA derived from T cells, B-cell-depleted T cells, or PBMCs.

Per the original data handling: Scientists estimated how many nucleated cells there were by amplifying reference gene primers. Repertoires were generated with immunoSEQ multiplex PCR, while TCRdb's copy carries only in-frame clones and drops some. V and J calls and clone size are those listed in that table; D and trimming were worked out from the DNA. The table has roughly 210,000 clones, about 88% seen once; the top ten hold over 1.5%. This CDR3 comprises 15 residues. V was clipped by 3 bases and J by 5 bases, with 14 bases between them. Germline loops: CDR1 SGHVS, CDR2 FNYEAQ. Sequencing used peripheral blood. This receptor was taken from a man aged 65-85 years with acute or convalescent COVID-19. The chain combines TRBV7-6 with TRBJ2-1, with D unresolved. This CDR3 is CASSLYSAVHNEQFF. The CDR3 DNA reads TGTGCCAGCAGCTTGTACAGTGCCGTCCACAATGAGCAGTTCTTC.